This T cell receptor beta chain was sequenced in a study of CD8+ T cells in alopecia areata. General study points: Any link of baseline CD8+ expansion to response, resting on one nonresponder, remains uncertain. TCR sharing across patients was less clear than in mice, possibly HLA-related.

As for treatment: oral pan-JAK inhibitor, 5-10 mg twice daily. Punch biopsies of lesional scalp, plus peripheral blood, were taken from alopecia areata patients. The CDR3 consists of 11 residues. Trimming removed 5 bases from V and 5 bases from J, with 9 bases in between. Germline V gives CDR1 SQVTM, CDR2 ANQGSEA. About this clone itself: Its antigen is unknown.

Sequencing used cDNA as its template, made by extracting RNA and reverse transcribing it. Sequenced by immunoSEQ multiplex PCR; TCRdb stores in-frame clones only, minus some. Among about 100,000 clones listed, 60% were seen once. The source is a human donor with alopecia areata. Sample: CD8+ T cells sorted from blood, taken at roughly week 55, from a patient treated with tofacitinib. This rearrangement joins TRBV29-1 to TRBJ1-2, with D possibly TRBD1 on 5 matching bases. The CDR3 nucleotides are TGCAGCGTTAGGGACGAGTATGGCTACACCTTC. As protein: CSVRDEYGYTF. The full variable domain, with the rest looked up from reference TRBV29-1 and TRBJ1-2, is SAVISQKPSRDICQRGTSLTIQCQVDSQVTMMFWYRQQPGQSLTLIATANQGSEATYESGFVIDKFPISRPNLTFSTLTVSNMSPEDSSIYLCSVRDEYGYTFGSGTRLTVV.